The 13 T cell receptor beta chains listed next were all sequenced from one sample in a study of prognosis after radiotherapy for stage I lung cancer. With two-round multiplex PCR, TCR beta CDR3 sequences were amplified from genomic DNA. First-round PCR used primers specific to each TRBV and TRBJ gene. Using its own MiXCR run on the multiplex PCR reads, TCRdb lists one record per CDR3 protein. The data show 14,000 or so distinct CDR3 sequences, 50% seen once. The sample here was PBMCs, taken before or after stereotactic body radiation therapy (not recorded which). Receptor source: a donor over 45 with non-small cell lung cancer.

The chain has TRBV27 and TRBJ2-6; a possible D gene is TRBD1 (6 bases). This CDR3 is built from 15 residues. V was trimmed by 5 bases and J by 3 bases, leaving 11 bases between them. Germline assignment: CDR1 MNHEY and CDR2 SMNVEV (reference sequence). CDR3 sequence (DNA): TGTGCCAGCAGTGGAGGACAGTTTGGGGCCAACGTCCTGACTTTC. This encodes CASSGGQFGANVLTF.

This clonotype was picked up many times. A far larger clone is one base from this, pointing to a likely read error. The chain recombines TRBV2 with TRBJ2-7, with D perhaps assigned TRBD1 or TRBD2 (5 bases each). V lost 3 bases, J lost 1 base, and 16 bases lay in between. Germline CDR1 is SNHLY and CDR2 is FYNNEI. The CDR3 is 16 amino acids. CDR3 nucleotide sequence: TGTGCCAGCAGTGATTTGAGAGGGGTAAAATCCTACGAGCAGTACTTC. Protein sequence: CASSDLRGVKSYEQYF.

Notes on this clonotype: A far larger clone is a single base away, which makes a read error likely. The chain carries TRBV7-9 and TRBJ1-1; the D is unclear. CDR1 is SEHNR and CDR2 is FQNEAQ in the germline V gene (reference sequence). The CDR3 runs 14 residues. The CDR3 here is CASSLCDTYTEAFF. The CDR3, as DNA: TGCGCCAGCAGCTTGTGTGACACTTACACTGAAGCTTTCTTT.

This chain joins TRBV27 and TRBJ2-5, with 11 bases matching TRBD2. This CDR3 is 16 amino acids long. V was pared by 5 bases and J by 4 bases, with 9 bases of the junction left unmatched. The germline gives CDR1 MNHEY, CDR2 SMNVEV (reference sequence). For the CDR3, the DNA is TGTGCCAGCAGTCAACTAGCGGGGGAAGGACGAGAGACCCAGTACTTC. Its protein product is CASSQLAGEGRETQYF.

This clonotype has ten or more counts. This chain joins TRBV18 and TRBJ2-7; 9 bases align to TRBD1. This CDR3 has 15 amino acids. The V and J ends lost 4 bases and 6 bases, in that order; junction bases with no gene match: 10. From germline, CDR1 is KGHSH and CDR2 LQKENI. The CDR3 protein is CASSLPGQGAAEQYF. In DNA form, the CDR3 reads TGTGCCAGCTCACTACCGGGACAGGGAGCGGCCGAGCAGTACTTC.

In nucleotides, the CDR3 is TGTGCCAGCAGCCTAAGAGCGGGGGCGAACACCGGGGAGCTGTTTTTT. As protein: CASSLRAGANTGELFF. The chain is built from TRBV7-8 and TRBJ2-2; 8 nucleotides agree with TRBD2. Unmatched junction bases numbered 5, after V lost 5 bases and J lost 0 bases. The V gene's germline CDR1 is SGHVS and CDR2 FQNEAQ. CDR3 size: 16 residues.

Concerning this clonotype: The germline gene is not matched at one end of the junction; a read error may be the cause. The chain employs TRBV28 and TRBJ2-5; 7 positions agree with TRBD1. CDR1 is MDHEN and CDR2 is SYDVKM in the germline V gene. The CDR3 is made up of 14 amino acids. The CDR3 here is CASSLGQSYNEHFF. The CDR3 region has the DNA TGTGCCAGCAGTTTGGGACAGTCCTACAATGAGCATTTCTTC.

The chain employs TRBV6-9 and TRBJ2-1, with 7 positions matching TRBD2. Germline CDR1 is MNHGY and CDR2 is SVAAGI. The trim removed 5 bases at V and 5 bases at J, leaving 9 bases unmatched. CDR3 length: 15 residues. CDR3 loop: CASSHGLEDNNEQFF. The CDR3 DNA is TGTGCCAGCAGTCACGGACTAGAGGACAACAATGAGCAGTTCTTC.

To note about this clonotype: A far larger clone is a single base away, which makes a read error likely. V usage is TRBV25-1 and J usage is TRBJ2-3; D may be TRBD2 (6 bases). This CDR3 has 15 amino acids. Germline CDR1 and CDR2: MGHDK and SYGVNS. The CDR3 DNA reads TGTGCCAGCAGTTTGCCCAGCGGGTTGACAGATAAGCAGTATTTT. This translates into CASSLPSGLTDKQYF.

The chain joins TRBV6-2 or TRBV6-3 to TRBJ2-7, with a tentative D call TRBD1 (6 bases). CDR1 and CDR2 (germline): MNHEY, SVGEGT. CDR3 length: 14 amino acids. Deletions cut 5 bases from V and 7 bases from J, with 18 bases between. The CDR3 DNA is TGTGCCAGCAGTGCCACAGGGCTCCTAGTGGAGCAGTACTTC. Translating gives CASSATGLLVEQYF.

Only one count was recorded for this clonotype. This chain links TRBV20-1 with TRBJ2-7, with TRBD2 matching over 10 bases. Trimming at V came to 5 bases and at J to 4 bases, leaving 11 bases not matched to a gene. The CDR3 contains 15 residues. In germline, CDR1 is DFQATT, CDR2 SNEGSKA (reference sequence). In DNA form, the CDR3 reads TGCAGTGCTCCTCAAGGACTAGCGGAGATTTACGAGCAGTACTTC. It encodes CSAPQGLAEIYEQYF.

The V call is TRBV20-1, the J call TRBJ2-1, with D unclear. V lost 3 bases and J 0 bases, leaving 9 bases between the germline ends. Per germline, CDR1 DFQATT and CDR2 SNEGSKA (reference sequence). CDR3 length: 14 residues. The CDR3 sequence: CSASQSRSYNEQFF. In DNA, the CDR3 is TGCAGTGCTAGTCAGTCCCGCTCCTACAATGAGCAGTTCTTC.

Points on this clonotype: This may stem from a read error, because a much larger clone lies one nucleotide away. The rearrangement links TRBV4-1 to TRBJ2-7; 13 bases align to TRBD2. This CDR3 comprises 18 residues. With V trimmed by 4 bases and J by 3 bases, 12 bases remained unmatched. In germline, CDR1 is MGHRA, CDR2 YSYEKL. The CDR3 is CASSRAAAGTSGVYEQYF. The CDR3 nucleotides read TGCGCCAGCAGCCGAGCAGCCGCCGGGACTAGCGGGGTCTACGAGCAGTACTTC.